This TCR beta chain is drawn from a study of cytomegalovirus exposure and HLA in healthy donors. Study-wide results and caveats: A later analysis linked a missense variant in DCLRE1C to the trimming of TCR beta V and J genes. Researchers reportedly found TCR beta sequences accurately predicted most subjects' HLA-A and HLA-B alleles. Among the sequence variants, a highly shared cluster was likely an artifact of sequencing. In an earlier analysis, in several hundred donors, most V segments appeared productive either ~87% or ~30% of the time.

There are a few counts of this clone. Its antigen is as yet unknown. PCR was performed using 60 Vbeta and 13 Jbeta primers. Assay used: immunoSEQ multiplex PCR; TCRdb lists only in-frame clones, some missing. This sample has fewer than 110,000 clones, with around 76% found just once. The CDR3 has 15 residues. Germline V gene lookup returns CDR1 SGHDT and CDR2 YYEEEE. Deletions cut 4 bases from V and 1 base from J, with 14 bases between. This clonotype was sampled from a man between 18 and 29 years old in good health and CMV-seronegative. Sequences were obtained from PBMCs. V and J are TRBV5-6 and TRBJ1-1; D might be TRBD1 (5 bases). Written as DNA, the CDR3 is TGTGCCAGCAGCCCCTGGAGGGGCCCGAACACTGAAGCTTTCTTT. It codes for CASSPWRGPNTEAFF.